These 25 T cell receptor beta chains were sequenced from one sample in a study of T cells in Graves' hyperthyroidism and ophthalmopathy. What was amplified from RNA transcripts were TCR beta CDR3 regions. The HTBI primer set was used in a first-round RT-PCR of the TCR CDR3. TCRdb ran MiXCR on the multiplex PCR reads and lists one entry per CDR3 protein. This sample has around 350,000 distinct CDR3 sequences; about 14% occur once, and the top ten carry about 20%. The sample consisted of blood. These receptors originate from a woman in her 30s with Graves' ophthalmopathy.

In its sample, this clonotype was seen many times. This chain uses TRBV11-1 with TRBJ2-7; 7 bases agree with TRBD1. Per germline, CDR1 SGHAT and CDR2 FQDESV (reference sequence). The CDR3 has 15 residues. V lost 5 bases and J lost 2; bases outside the gene matches: 9. Written as DNA, the CDR3 is TGTGCCAGCAGCCGCCACGGACAGGTGCCCTACGAGCAGTACTTC. Its translation: CASSRHGQVPYEQYF.

This clonotype was counted at least ten times. The chain recombines TRBV18 with TRBJ1-4, with TRBD1 matching over 10 bases. CDR1 KGHSH and CDR2 LQKENI come from the germline V gene. The V and J ends lost 3 bases and 7 bases, in that order; junction bases with no gene match: 11. This CDR3 comprises 17 residues. CDR3 protein: CASSPRRMTGGPEKLFF. CDR3 coding DNA: TGTGCCAGCTCACCCCGGAGAATGACAGGGGGCCCTGAAAAACTGTTTTTT.

This clonotype was counted ten times or more. The DNA of the CDR3 is TGTGCCAGCAGTGATTGGGATCTTTATGGCTACACCTTC. This encodes CASSDWDLYGYTF. The chain links TRBV6-1 to TRBJ1-2; no clear D. From germline, CDR1 is MNHNS and CDR2 SASEGT. V was clipped by 3 bases and J by 5 bases, with 10 bases between them. CDR3 length equals 13 residues.

This clonotype was counted between two and nine times. The genes are TRBV20-1 and TRBJ2-2, with D perhaps TRBD2 (6 bases). V lost 6 bases and J lost 3, with 8 bases in between. CDR1 is DFQATT and CDR2 is SNEGSKA in the germline V gene (reference sequence). The CDR3 is 12 amino acids. In DNA form, the CDR3 reads TGCAGTGCGGAGCGGGACACCGGGGAGCTGTTTTTT. It yields the protein CSAERDTGELFF.

This clonotype was observed a handful of times. The chain has TRBV6-1 and TRBJ2-1; D remains ambiguous. V gave up 6 bases and J gave up 8 bases, with 14 bases separating them. CDR3 length equals 13 residues. Germline values: CDR1 MNHNS, CDR2 SASEGT. The CDR3 is CASRTSAGHEQFF. The CDR3 DNA reads as TGTGCCAGCAGAACCTCCGCCGGGCATGAGCAGTTCTTC.

This clonotype was seen a few times. The chain employs TRBV25-1 and TRBJ1-2, with TRBD1 identical over 10 bases. CDR3 length equals 16 residues. V gave up 3 bases and J gave up 8 bases; unmatched junction bases: 12. Germline lookup yields CDR1 MGHDK and CDR2 SYGVNS. The CDR3 region is CASSDPRAGTGAGYTF. The CDR3 bases are TGTGCCAGCAGTGACCCCCGGGCCGGGACAGGGGCCGGCTACACCTTC.

This clonotype appeared a few times. The V gene is TRBV27, the J gene TRBJ1-6; 7 bases match TRBD1. Germline CDR1 MNHEY, CDR2 SMNVEV (reference sequence). Trimming cost V 3 bases and J 9 bases; bases outside gene matches: 8. There are 15 residues in the CDR3. The CDR3 reads CASSFLTRGSSPLHF. The CDR3 nucleotides are TGTGCCAGCAGTTTCCTAACCAGGGGGAGTTCACCCCTCCACTTT.

This clonotype was seen repeatedly, ten times or more. The chain carries TRBV12-5 and TRBJ2-7; 10 positions agree with TRBD2. The CDR3 extends over 17 amino acids. Germline V gives CDR1 LGHNT, CDR2 FRNRAP. V dropped 3 bases and J dropped 3; count of bases not matched to a gene: 11. CDR3 DNA: TGTGCTAGTGGTTTCACCCTTGGACTAGCGGCTTACTACGAGCAGTACTTC. This gives the protein CASGFTLGLAAYYEQYF.

Many counts were recorded for this clonotype. The CDR3 region has the DNA TGTGCCAGCAGCCAAGGACAATACAGGACAGATACGCAGTATTTT. This sequence encodes CASSQGQYRTDTQYF. The chain joins TRBV3-1 to TRBJ2-3; D may be TRBD1 (5 bases). The length of the CDR3 is 15 residues. Per germline, CDR1 LGHDT and CDR2 YNNKEL (reference sequence). Trimming took 1 base from V and 3 from J, leaving 11 bases between them.

This clonotype was counted at least ten times. The genes are TRBV13 and TRBJ1-4; D perhaps matches TRBD1 (5 bases). CDR1 is PRHDT, CDR2 FYEKMQ, per germline (reference sequence). The germline V and J ends were trimmed by 4 bases and 8 bases, with 14 bases remaining between them. The CDR3 extends over 14 amino acids. CDR3 in DNA: TGTGCCAGCAGCTCCGGGACTGAGAGGGAAAAACTGTTTTTT. Protein: CASSSGTEREKLFF.

This rearrangement joins TRBV4-2 to TRBJ1-1; 7 bases align to TRBD1. With V trimmed by 5 bases and J by 3 bases, 9 bases remained unmatched. This CDR3 has 15 amino acids. Germline lookup yields CDR1 LGHNA and CDR2 YNFKEQ. CDR3 in amino acids: CASSYQGGSDTEAFF. DNA for the CDR3: TGTGCCAGCAGCTACCAGGGGGGGTCGGACACTGAAGCTTTCTTT.

With regard to this clonotype: A much bigger clone sits one base away, suggesting this may be a read error. The chain couples TRBV27 to TRBJ2-7; D remains unclear. The CDR3 covers 14 residues. In germline, CDR1 is MNHEY, CDR2 SMNVEV (reference sequence). The chain's CDR3 is CASRQSPHPYEQCF. CDR3 bases: TGTGCCAGCCGGCAAAGTCCTCACCCGTACGAGCAGTGCTTC.

This clonotype has only a few counts. This chain links TRBV15 with TRBJ2-7; D gene uncertain. The V end was cut by 0 bases, the J end by 2 bases, with 5 bases between. The CDR3 totals 13 residues. In germline, CDR1 is LNHNV, CDR2 YYDKDF (reference sequence). The CDR3 is CATSRDAAYEQYF. DNA of the CDR3: TGTGCCACCAGCAGAGACGCGGCCTACGAGCAGTACTTC.

The V gene is TRBV10-1, the J gene TRBJ2-1; 8 nucleotides align to TRBD1. Germline V gene data show CDR1 as WNHNN and CDR2 as SYGVQD (reference sequence). The CDR3 has 14 amino acids. The J segment lost 8 bases and the V segment lost 3 bases, leaving 6 bases of the junction unmatched. CDR3 DNA: TGCGCCAGCAGTGAAAACCCAGGGGGCTATGAGCAGTTCTTC. This gives the protein CASSENPGGYEQFF.

This clonotype has a count of ten or more. The chain couples TRBV7-9 to TRBJ2-2, with D perhaps matching TRBD1 (6 bases). The CDR3 consists of 15 residues. V was trimmed by 1 base and J by 0 bases, leaving 6 bases between them. The germline V gene has CDR1 SEHNR and CDR2 FQNEAQ (reference sequence). As DNA, the CDR3 is TGTGCCAGCAGCTTAGACAGGGCGAACACCGGGGAGCTGTTTTTT. This encodes CASSLDRANTGELFF.

This clonotype was seen a handful of times. This chain joins TRBV15 and TRBJ1-2; no definite D call. The CDR3 is 14 residues long. V dropped 0 bases and J dropped 7 bases, with 12 bases sitting between them. The germline V gene encodes CDR1 LNHNV and CDR2 YYDKDF (reference sequence). The CDR3 DNA sequence: TGTGCCACCAGCAGAGATGACCGGGGTGGTGGCTACACCTTC. Translated: CATSRDDRGGGYTF.

Ten or more counts support this clonotype. As DNA, the CDR3 is TGTGCCAGCGGAATGGTAGCGGGGGAGACCTACAATGAGCAGTTCTTC. As protein: CASGMVAGETYNEQFF. The genes are TRBV6-2 or TRBV6-3 and TRBJ2-1; TRBD2 matches 9 bases. The trim removed 8 bases at V and 2 bases at J, leaving 10 bases unmatched. The CDR3 runs to 16 residues. Germline loops: CDR1 MNHEY, CDR2 SVGEGT.

This clonotype has at least ten counts. The chain employs TRBV28 and TRBJ2-3; 9 positions agree with TRBD2. The ends lost 3 bases at V and 5 bases at J; junction bases unmatched: 6. The CDR3 contains 15 residues. Germline lookup yields CDR1 MDHEN and CDR2 SYDVKM. CDR3 sequence: CASSFWSLAGDTQYF. The DNA for the CDR3 is TGTGCCAGCAGTTTTTGGTCACTAGCGGGAGATACGCAGTATTTT.

This chain connects TRBV7-2 to TRBJ1-6; possible D gene TRBD1, 6 bases. The germline gives CDR1 SGHTA, CDR2 FQGNSA. There are 14 residues in the CDR3. V shed 1 base and J shed 8 bases, with 9 bases lying between them. CDR3 protein: CASSLEGGHSPLHF. CDR3 nucleotide sequence: TGTGCCAGCAGCTTAGAGGGGGGGCATTCACCCCTCCACTTT. Looking up the rest from reference TRBV7-2 and TRBJ1-6 gives the full variable domain: GAGVSQSPSNKVTEKGKDVELRCDPISGHTALYWYRQSLGQGLEFLIYFQGNSAPDKSGLPSDRFSAERTGGSVSTLTIQRTQQEDSAVYLCASSLEGGHSPLHFGNGTRLTVT.

The gene calls are TRBV11-2 and TRBJ1-4; 7 bases align to TRBD1. The trim removed 4 bases at V and 7 bases at J, leaving 12 bases unmatched. CDR3 length: 16 residues. CDR1 is SGHAT, CDR2 FQNNGV, per germline. The CDR3 reads CASSSLRNRGGEKLFF. In DNA form, the CDR3 reads TGTGCCAGCAGCTCACTAAGGAACAGGGGTGGTGAAAAACTGTTTTTT.

This clonotype was observed at least ten times. The chain couples TRBV3-1 to TRBJ2-3; D may be TRBD1 or TRBD2 (5 bases each). Trimming took 2 bases from V and 2 from J, leaving 17 bases between them. In germline, CDR1 is LGHDT, CDR2 YNNKEL (reference sequence). The CDR3 is made up of 17 amino acids. The CDR3 nucleotides are TGTGCCAGCAGCCAATCCCGTCCGGGACGAGCCACAGATACGCAGTATTTT. This encodes CASSQSRPGRATDTQYF.

This clonotype showed up many times. The chain combines TRBV13 with TRBJ2-1, with D tentatively TRBD1 (5 bases). The V gene's germline CDR1 is PRHDT and CDR2 FYEKMQ (reference sequence). Trimming took off 5 bases at V and 10 bases at J, with 18 bases between the two ends. The CDR3 is 14 amino acids. The CDR3 nucleotides read TGTGCCAGCAGCGGCCGGACAAGTGGAACGGAGCAGTTCTTC. It yields the protein CASSGRTSGTEQFF.

The V gene is TRBV11-2, the J gene TRBJ2-1; the match to TRBD2 covers 7 bases. Unmatched junction bases numbered 26, after V lost 2 bases and J lost 10 bases. Germline V gene lookup returns CDR1 SGHAT and CDR2 FQNNGV. The length of the CDR3 is 20 residues. The CDR3 coding sequence is TGTGCCAGCAGCTTATTGTTTGGGGACTCACTAGCGATTATCAACCAGGAGCAGTTCTTC. Residues: CASSLLFGDSLAIINQEQFF.

This clonotype was recorded at least ten times. The rearrangement links TRBV12-3 or TRBV12-4 to TRBJ2-1, with D hard to call. The ends were cut back, 6 bases at V and 7 bases at J, with 10 bases in the middle. The CDR3 has 12 residues. The CDR3 coding sequence is TGTGCCAGCAGCGTAGACCTTAATGAGCAGTTCTTC. This gives the protein CASSVDLNEQFF.

Many counts were recorded for this clonotype. The V and J genes are TRBV6-1 and TRBJ1-2; D ambiguous. CDR3 size: 17 residues. The ends were cut back, 6 bases at V and 7 bases at J, with 27 bases in the middle. CDR1 is MNHNS, CDR2 SASEGT, per germline. The CDR3 protein is CASSFNPTRVKARGYTF. DNA of the CDR3: TGTGCCAGCAGCTTCAACCCAACCCGGGTAAAAGCCCGTGGCTACACCTTC.